The source of this TCR beta chain is a study of blood T cell repertoires in COVID-19. Overall study: Material from acute and convalescent COVID-19 was sourced from the United States, Italy and Spain. The cDNA or gDNA used as material had been derived from T cells, B-cell-depleted T cells, or PBMCs.

CDR1 is MNHEY, CDR2 SMNVEV, per germline (reference sequence). The CDR3 length is 15 residues. After removal of 6 bases from V and 4 bases from J, the junction contained 5 bases not matched to a gene. Study processing details: Amplified reference gene primers provided the basis for estimating nucleated cell counts. Measured with immunoSEQ multiplex PCR; TCRdb has only the in-frame clones, and not every one. Clone size and V and J calls were adopted from that table, with D and trimming inferred from the DNA. The sample has approximately 230,000 clones; almost 90% are singletons. This TCR was recovered from a man older than 75 with acute or convalescent COVID-19. Material for sequencing was peripheral blood. The V and J genes are TRBV27 and TRBJ2-2; TRBD2 agrees at 10 bases. The chain's CDR3 is CASSSSGRITGELFF. Here the CDR3 DNA reads TGTGCCAGCAGCTCTAGCGGGAGAATCACCGGGGAGCTGTTTTTT.